This T cell receptor beta chain was sequenced during a study of blood T cell repertoires in COVID-19. This table comes from immunoSEQ multiplex PCR, and its TCRdb copy is limited to in-frame clones, with some not included. The sample includes 87,000 or so clones, more than 75% of them seen just once. Regarding this clone: Other DNA sequences in this specimen translate into the identical CDR3.

Germline assignment: CDR1 SGHAT and CDR2 FQNNGV. V shed 0 bases and J shed 3 bases, with 5 bases lying between them. The CDR3 totals 13 residues. This receptor was obtained from a man in his forties with acute or convalescent COVID-19. This rearrangement joins TRBV11-2 to TRBJ1-1; a possible D gene is TRBD1 (5 bases). Sequenced sample: peripheral blood. This CDR3 reads CASSLDRDTEAFF. In DNA form, the CDR3 reads TGTGCCAGCAGCTTAGACAGGGACACTGAAGCTTTCTTT.